The 11 T cell receptor beta chains given below trace back to one sample, sequenced in a study of T cells expressing NK-cell markers. TCRdb reprocessed the 5' RACE reads; each CDR3 protein has one entry and no DNA is given. This listing includes 550,000 to 600,000 distinct CDR3 sequences. Material: blood T cells: a sorted CD56 or NKG2C T cell subset, CD4+ or CD8+ T cells, or bulk PBMC T cells (not recorded which). The receptors were sampled from a man younger than 30 in good health.

The gene calls are TRBV20-1 and TRBJ2-1; TCRdb lists TRBD2, though no DNA is available to test this call. Germline V gene lookup returns CDR1 DFQATT and CDR2 SNEGSKA (reference sequence). CDR3 length: 13 amino acids. This CDR3 is CSASARVGVEQFF.

The chain recombines TRBV12-3 or TRBV12-4 with TRBJ1-3. The CDR3 has 16 amino acids. CDR3 amino acids: CASSSLRGLGGNTIYF.

V and J are TRBV6-1 and TRBJ2-3. The CDR3 sequence is 14 residues long. Germline assignment: CDR1 MNHNS and CDR2 SASEGT. Here the CDR3 reads CATRTVLITDTQYF.

This chain joins TRBV6-2 or TRBV6-3 and TRBJ1-5; no DNA is available, so the TRBD1 call from TCRdb remains unchecked. The CDR3 length is 12 residues. The germline V gene encodes CDR1 MNHEY and CDR2 SVGEGT. CDR3: CAAGQGIQPQHF.

CDR3 sequence: CSATEGRGPVEQYF. The chain couples TRBV29-1 to TRBJ2-7; TCRdb's D call of TRBD1 is untestable without DNA. The CDR3 runs to 14 residues. The germline CDR1 and CDR2 sequences are SQVTM and ANQGSEA.

This rearrangement joins TRBV4-1 to TRBJ2-3. Germline assignment: CDR1 MGHRA and CDR2 YSYEKL. This CDR3 spans 15 amino acids. The chain's CDR3 is CASSQVGLKTDTQYF.

This chain links TRBV5-4 with TRBJ2-2; the TCRdb D gene call, TRBD2, has no DNA to confirm it. Germline lookup yields CDR1 SGHNT and CDR2 YYREEE (reference sequence). The CDR3 runs to 16 residues. CDR3 sequence: CASSPASGPNTGKLFF.

The V gene is TRBV7-8, the J gene TRBJ1-6. Germline values: CDR1 SGHVS, CDR2 FQNEAQ. The CDR3 covers 18 residues. The CDR3 here is CASSLGFGGSSYNSPLHF.

CDR3 protein: CASSFPTSGRANEQFF. The chain links TRBV7-9 to TRBJ2-1; the TCRdb call, TRBD2, lacks DNA for checking. Per the germline V gene, CDR1 is SEHNR and CDR2 is FQNEAQ (reference sequence). CDR3 length: 16 amino acids.

V gene TRBV7-2 combines with J gene TRBJ1-1. Germline-derived CDR1 and CDR2 are SGHTA and FQGNSA. The CDR3 runs to 15 residues. The CDR3 sequence: CASSLVMAVNTEAFF.

The chain employs TRBV12-3 or TRBV12-4 and TRBJ1-5; the D call from TCRdb, TRBD1, cannot be confirmed without DNA. The CDR3 runs to 16 residues. The CDR3 region is CASSLVAGLGDQPQHF.